A single sample gave rise to the 26 T cell receptor beta chains below, sequenced in a study of blood T cell repertoires in COVID-19. Method: immunoSEQ multiplex PCR; TCRdb's copy keeps in-frame clones and lacks some. The sample holds 90,000 or so clones, 80% to 90% seen once. The sequenced sample consisted of peripheral blood. The receptor set was obtained from a man older than 75 with acute or convalescent COVID-19.

In DNA, the CDR3 is TGCGCCAGCAGCGTCATTTCGGGTGGGAGCTACGAGCAGTACTTC. It codes for CASSVISGGSYEQYF. The chain uses TRBV5-1 and TRBJ2-7; maybe TRBD2 (5 bases). The V gene's germline CDR1 is SGHRS and CDR2 YFSETQ. CDR3 length equals 15 residues. Trimming left V 4 bases short and J 3 bases short, with 17 bases between.

A single count supports this clone. V is TRBV3-1 (or the pseudogene TRBV3-2) and J is TRBJ1-1; D remains ambiguous. Germline V CDR1 and CDR2: LGHDT, YNNKEL (reference sequence). The CDR3 covers 13 residues. V was trimmed by 6 bases and J by 5 bases, leaving 13 bases between them. CDR3 sequence reads: CASRHRSGTEAFF. The CDR3 nucleotides read TGTGCCAGCAGACACCGCTCCGGGACTGAAGCTTTCTTT.

V usage is TRBV5-1 and J usage is TRBJ1-4; 8 bases agree with TRBD1. Germline V gene sequence: CDR1 SGHRS, CDR2 YFSETQ. Trimming at V came to 6 bases and at J to 0 bases, leaving 7 bases not matched to a gene. This CDR3 spans 16 amino acids. The CDR3 loop is CASTPQGASTNEKLFF. In DNA, the CDR3 is TGCGCCAGCACCCCCCAGGGGGCCTCAACTAATGAAAAACTGTTTTTT.

This chain links TRBV18 with TRBJ1-1; TRBD1 is a possible D gene (6 bases). The CDR3 is 17 amino acids. The germline V gene encodes CDR1 KGHSH and CDR2 LQKENI. V was clipped by 5 bases and J by 0 bases, with 19 bases between them. The CDR3 protein is CASSVTPPGVLNTEAFF. DNA for the CDR3: TGTGCCAGCTCAGTCACTCCGCCAGGGGTACTGAACACTGAAGCTTTCTTT.

The V call is TRBV7-2, the J call TRBJ1-5, with D unclear. The CDR3 extends over 16 amino acids. Per the germline V gene, CDR1 is SGHTA and CDR2 is FQGNSA. V was shortened by 1 base and J by 6 bases, with 16 bases between the two germline ends. This chain's CDR3 is CASSLEPQAGRQPQHF. DNA of the CDR3: TGTGCCAGCAGCTTAGAACCCCAGGCAGGTCGTCAGCCCCAGCATTTT.

This chain joins TRBV19 and TRBJ1-5; maybe TRBD1 (6 bases). In germline, CDR1 is LNHDA, CDR2 SQIVND (reference sequence). V was shortened by 1 base and J by 3 bases, with 16 bases between the two germline ends. CDR3 length: 17 amino acids. The CDR3 loop is CASSIGRRTAFNQPQHF. CDR3 bases: TGTGCCAGTAGTATAGGCCGACGGACAGCTTTCAATCAGCCCCAGCATTTT.

The chain carries TRBV5-6 and TRBJ1-3; no firm D call. Germline-derived CDR1 and CDR2 are SGHDT and YYEEEE. The V end lost 0 bases, the J end lost 0 bases, and 10 bases lay between the germline ends. This CDR3 comprises 16 residues. CDR3 protein: CASSLDVGSSGNTIYF. CDR3 DNA sequence: TGTGCCAGCAGCTTGGATGTAGGGAGCTCTGGAAACACCATATATTTT.

The chain uses TRBV9 and TRBJ2-7; perhaps TRBD1 as D (6 bases). CDR1 and CDR2 (germline): SGDLS, YYNGEE. V gave up 4 bases and J gave up 10 bases, with 18 bases separating them. This CDR3 region has 13 residues. CDR3 residues: CASSSSPPTGQYF. The CDR3 DNA sequence: TGTGCCAGCAGCTCTTCCCCCCCGACAGGCCAGTACTTC.

The genes are TRBV10-2 and TRBJ1-1; D not resolved. The germline V gene encodes CDR1 WSHSY and CDR2 SAAADI. CDR3 length equals 14 residues. V dropped 7 bases and J dropped 0 bases, with 12 bases sitting between them. In DNA form, the CDR3 reads TGCGCCAGCAACGAGGCGACGATGAACACTGAAGCTTTCTTT. Protein: CASNEATMNTEAFF.

The chain recombines TRBV5-1 with TRBJ1-2, with D unresolved. Trimming removed 0 bases at V and 4 bases at J, with 10 bases between. CDR3 length: 14 amino acids. From germline, CDR1 is SGHRS and CDR2 YFSETQ. CDR3 nucleotides: TGCGCCAGCAGCTTGGGGGAGGCCGCCTATGGCTACACCTTC. Protein sequence: CASSLGEAAYGYTF. The full variable domain, in which reference TRBV5-1 and TRBJ1-2 provide the parts outside the CDR3, is KAGVTQTPRYLIKTRGQQVTLSCSPISGHRSVSWYQQTPGQGLQFLFEYFSETQRNKGNFPGRFSGRQFSNSRSEMNVSTLELGDSALYLCASSLGEAAYGYTFGSGTRLTVV.

Here the CDR3 DNA reads TGTGCCACCTTGAATCCACAGGGGGCCGACTACAATGAGCAGTTCTTC. This gives the protein CATLNPQGADYNEQFF. V and J are TRBV2 and TRBJ2-1; 9 bases line up with TRBD1. Germline CDR1 SNHLY, CDR2 FYNNEI. This CDR3 spans 16 amino acids. The V and J ends lost 10 bases and 3 bases, in that order; junction bases with no gene match: 13.

This sequence joins TRBV18 and TRBJ2-3, with 9 bases fitting TRBD2. The CDR3 is 16 amino acids. CDR1 is KGHSH and CDR2 is LQKENI in the germline V gene. V was clipped by 0 bases and J by 4 bases; unmatched bases: 5. CDR3 DNA sequence: TGTGCCAGCTCACCACCGGGCGGGAGGGCTCCAGATACGCAGTATTTT. Protein product: CASSPPGGRAPDTQYF.

The CDR3 DNA reads TGTGCCAGCAGGGACTTCAGCCACTCAGCTAATGAAAAACTGTTTTTT. Its translation: CASRDFSHSANEKLFF. The gene calls are TRBV11-2 and TRBJ1-4; D is unclear. This CDR3 has 16 amino acids. Germline V CDR1 and CDR2: SGHAT, FQNNGV. The V gene lost 6 bases and the J gene lost 3 bases, with 17 bases spanning the gap.

The chain carries TRBV28 and TRBJ1-4; maybe TRBD1 (5 bases). Trimming removed 5 bases from V and 0 bases from J, with 13 bases in between. Germline CDR1 MDHEN, CDR2 SYDVKM. This CDR3 contains 16 residues. The CDR3 nucleotides are TGTGCCAGCAGTCCGGGGGGGTATGCAACTAATGAAAAACTGTTTTTT. This codes for CASSPGGYATNEKLFF.

The chain links TRBV5-4 to TRBJ2-7; 9 nucleotides line up with TRBD1. Germline values: CDR1 SGHNT, CDR2 YYREEE (reference sequence). This CDR3 is built from 14 residues. V lost 7 bases to trimming and J lost 4 bases; unmatched junction nucleotides: 9. In DNA, the CDR3 is TGTGCCAGCTCTCCTCGGGACAGGGAATACGAGCAGTACTTC. It specifies CASSPRDREYEQYF.

This chain links TRBV30 with TRBJ1-2; D call uncertain. The CDR3 runs to 12 residues. The V end lost 2 bases, the J end lost 0 bases, and 4 bases lay between the germline ends. The germline V gene encodes CDR1 GTSNPN and CDR2 SVGIG (reference sequence). The CDR3 DNA is TGTGCCTGGAGTACAGCTAACTATGGCTACACCTTC. Its translation: CAWSTANYGYTF.

This rearrangement joins TRBV19 to TRBJ1-2; unclear D gene. V gave up 0 bases and J gave up 2 bases, with 4 bases separating them. This CDR3 spans 13 amino acids. CDR1 and CDR2 (germline): LNHDA, SQIVND (reference sequence). CDR3 bases: TGTGCCAGTAGTATAGACCTAAACTATGGCTACACCTTC. It specifies CASSIDLNYGYTF.

This clone was observed a single time. The V gene is TRBV4-1, the J gene TRBJ1-6; 8 nucleotides match TRBD1. CDR1 and CDR2 from the germline V gene are MGHRA and YSYEKL. V shed 4 bases, J shed 11 bases, and the junction held 16 bases outside the gene matches. The CDR3 consists of 17 residues. The CDR3 nucleotides are TGCGCCAGCAGCCTAGATAAAAGGACAGGGACTTTGGCACCCCTCCACTTT. It translates to CASSLDKRTGTLAPLHF.

The V call is TRBV4-3, the J call TRBJ1-2; weak D call: TRBD1 (6 bases). Germline CDR1 and CDR2: LGHNA and YSLEER. V lost 3 bases and J 1 base, leaving 9 bases between the germline ends. This CDR3 is 14 amino acids long. CDR3 DNA sequence: TGCGCCAGCAGCCAGGGGGCAGTTAACTATGGCTACACCTTC. It translates to CASSQGAVNYGYTF.

This chain connects TRBV5-1 to TRBJ2-3; 7 bases match TRBD1. Trimming at V came to 0 bases and at J to 7 bases, leaving 8 bases not matched to a gene. CDR1 is SGHRS, CDR2 YFSETQ, per germline. CDR3 length: 15 amino acids. The CDR3 DNA follows: TGCGCCAGCAGCTTGGGTACAGGGGTTGGGAATACGCAGTATTTT. This sequence encodes CASSLGTGVGNTQYF.

The chain links TRBV10-3 to TRBJ2-1; TRBD1 matches at 7 bases. J lost 4 bases, V lost 7 bases, and 13 bases had no gene match. Germline CDR1 and CDR2: ENHRY and SYGVKD. This CDR3 is built from 16 residues. The CDR3 spells CAITNNDRVTYNEQFF. Written as DNA, the CDR3 is TGTGCCATCACCAACAATGACAGGGTCACGTACAATGAGCAGTTCTTC.

The V and J genes are TRBV12-5 and TRBJ2-6; 8 nucleotides match TRBD1. This CDR3 has 17 residues. From germline, CDR1 is LGHNT and CDR2 FRNRAP. J gave up 3 bases and V 5 bases, and 9 bases lay outside the gene matches. The CDR3 coding sequence is TGTGCTAGTGGTACTGGACAGGGAGGTGGTGGGGCCAACGTCCTGACTTTC. Its protein product is CASGTGQGGGGANVLTF.

The chain has TRBV28 and TRBJ1-2; D remains ambiguous. Germline-derived CDR1 and CDR2 are MDHEN and SYDVKM. The CDR3 has 15 residues. Trimming removed 8 bases from V and 2 bases from J, with 18 bases in between. This chain's CDR3 is CASASATPSNYGYTF. The CDR3 nucleotides read TGTGCCAGCGCGAGCGCAACGCCCTCAAACTATGGCTACACCTTC.

The chain carries TRBV5-6 and TRBJ1-2; the D gene is possibly TRBD1 (5 bases). The V end lost 1 base, the J end lost 4 bases, and 14 bases lay between the germline ends. Germline V gives CDR1 SGHDT, CDR2 YYEEEE. This CDR3 has 15 residues. The CDR3 region has the DNA TGTGCCAGCAGCTTGTCGACGGGGGTAAGCTATGGCTACACCTTC. It encodes CASSLSTGVSYGYTF.

CDR3 loop: CASSFGTGVWNEQFF. CDR3 DNA sequence: TGTGCCAGCAGCTTCGGGACAGGGGTGTGGAATGAGCAGTTCTTC. The chain recombines TRBV7-2 with TRBJ2-1, with 10 bases matching TRBD1. The CDR3 covers 15 residues. The junction had 6 bases not matched to a gene; V was cut back by 3 bases and J by 7 bases. The V gene's germline CDR1 is SGHTA and CDR2 FQGNSA.

V usage is TRBV7-2 and J usage is TRBJ2-5; D unresolved. Looked up from germline, CDR1 is SGHTA and CDR2 is FQGNSA. The CDR3 totals 16 residues. V lost 1 base, J lost 5 bases, and 17 bases lay in between. CDR3 nucleotide sequence: TGTGCCAGCAGCTTAGAGTGGCTGGGTATGAGGGAGACCCAGTACTTC. Protein: CASSLEWLGMRETQYF.